Listed below are T cell receptor beta chains from one sample, sequenced in a study of blood T cells in healthy people across ages. From the 5' RACE reads, TCRdb called clonotypes with MiXCR, one entry per CDR3 protein. The sample has 1.5 million to 2 million distinct CDR3 sequences, approximately 28% seen once; the top ten hold less than 9.5%. The sample taken for sequencing was blood. Receptor source: a woman aged 25 to 39 in good health. Each CDR3 is given with its conserved first and last residue. The order of the fields is clone size, V gene, D gene, J gene, CDR3 protein, CDR3 DNA. A D gene is named only where the DNA matches it firmly. A clone size is listed for some rows: how often the clone was seen (once, few, many), or a class if it is expanded.

clone size: few
V gene: TRBV5-1
D gene: .
J gene: TRBJ2-7
CDR3 protein: CASSLSPVDEQYF
CDR3 DNA: TGCGCCAGCAGCTTGTCCCCCGTCGACGAGCAGTACTTC

clone size: .
V gene: TRBV19
D gene: TRBD1
J gene: TRBJ1-2
CDR3 protein: CASSIGWDRGHGYTF
CDR3 DNA: TGTGCCAGTAGTATAGGCTGGGACAGGGGGCATGGCTACACCTTC

clone size: few
V gene: TRBV7-2
D gene: .
J gene: TRBJ2-2
CDR3 protein: CASRFPSTGELFF
CDR3 DNA: TGTGCCAGCCGCTTCCCCTCCACCGGGGAGCTGTTTTTT

clone size: once
V gene: TRBV6-2/TRBV6-3
D gene: .
J gene: TRBJ2-3
CDR3 protein: CAIRSRGRGKADTQYF
CDR3 DNA: TGTGCCATCCGGTCACGGGGCAGGGGAAAGGCAGATACGCAGTATTTT

clone size: few
V gene: TRBV5-1
D gene: TRBD1
J gene: TRBJ2-5
CDR3 protein: CASSLATGVGETQYF
CDR3 DNA: TGCGCCAGCAGCTTGGCCACAGGGGTTGGAGAGACCCAGTACTTC

clone size: .
V gene: TRBV5-1
D gene: .
J gene: TRBJ2-1
CDR3 protein: CASSSQPLSSYNEQFF
CDR3 DNA: TGCGCCAGCAGCTCGCAACCTCTGAGCTCCTACAATGAGCAGTTCTTC

clone size: many
V gene: TRBV7-3
D gene: TRBD2
J gene: TRBJ2-3
CDR3 protein: CASSSTGGDTDTQYF
CDR3 DNA: TGTGCCAGCAGCTCTACGGGGGGGGACACAGATACGCAGTATTTT

clone size: few
V gene: TRBV9
D gene: TRBD1
J gene: TRBJ2-4
CDR3 protein: CASSVGQGTYNEQYF
CDR3 DNA: TGTGCCAGCAGCGTAGGACAGGGAACCTACAATGAGCAGTACTTC

clone size: .
V gene: TRBV1
D gene: .
J gene: TRBJ2-1
CDR3 protein: CTSSRNLSYNEQFF
CDR3 DNA: TGCACCAGCAGCCGAAACCTATCCTACAATGAGCAGTTCTTC

clone size: .
V gene: TRBV14
D gene: .
J gene: TRBJ2-5
CDR3 protein: CASSLQAARQEAQYF
CDR3 DNA: TGTGCCAGCAGCCTCCAGGCCGCGCGGCAAGAGGCCCAGTACTTC

clone size: many
V gene: TRBV5-1
D gene: .
J gene: TRBJ2-7
CDR3 protein: CASSLELKYEQYF
CDR3 DNA: TGCGCCAGCAGCTTGGAGTTGAAGTACGAGCAGTACTTC

clone size: .
V gene: TRBV28
D gene: TRBD1
J gene: TRBJ2-7
CDR3 protein: CAGREMDRAGYEQYF
CDR3 DNA: TGTGCCGGCAGGGAGATGGACAGGGCTGGATACGAGCAGTACTTC

clone size: .
V gene: TRBV5-1
D gene: .
J gene: TRBJ2-2
CDR3 protein: CASSSASNGELFF
CDR3 DNA: TGCGCCAGCAGCTCCGCCAGCAACGGGGAGCTGTTTTTT

clone size: many
V gene: TRBV5-1
D gene: .
J gene: TRBJ2-4
CDR3 protein: CASSLEGGARNIQYF
CDR3 DNA: TGCGCCAGCAGCTTGGAGGGCGGGGCGAGGAACATTCAGTACTTC

clone size: .
V gene: TRBV20-1
D gene: TRBD2
J gene: TRBJ2-1
CDR3 protein: CSATYSGASYNEQFF
CDR3 DNA: TGCAGTGCTACTTATAGCGGGGCCTCCTACAATGAGCAGTTCTTC

clone size: .
V gene: TRBV11-2
D gene: TRBD2
J gene: TRBJ2-7
CDR3 protein: CASTGGVVEQYF
CDR3 DNA: TGTGCCAGCACGGGAGGGGTGGTCGAGCAGTACTTC

clone size: many
V gene: TRBV20-1
D gene: .
J gene: TRBJ1-4
CDR3 protein: CSAPGEGNEKLFF
CDR3 DNA: TGCAGTGCCCCAGGGGAGGGAAATGAAAAACTGTTTTTT

clone size: .
V gene: TRBV29-1
D gene: TRBD2
J gene: TRBJ2-1
CDR3 protein: CSVAGGDNSYNEQFF
CDR3 DNA: TGCAGCGTTGCGGGGGGGGACAACTCCTACAATGAGCAGTTCTTC

clone size: many
V gene: TRBV29-1
D gene: .
J gene: TRBJ2-4
CDR3 protein: CSAPVEGNIQYF
CDR3 DNA: TGCAGCGCCCCCGTCGAGGGAAACATTCAGTACTTC

clone size: .
V gene: TRBV20-1
D gene: .
J gene: TRBJ2-7
CDR3 protein: CSARDKADSTYEQYF
CDR3 DNA: TGCAGTGCTAGAGATAAGGCTGATTCTACCTACGAGCAGTACTTC

clone size: few
V gene: TRBV28
D gene: .
J gene: TRBJ2-7
CDR3 protein: CASSLNPAPYEQYF
CDR3 DNA: TGTGCCAGCAGTTTAAACCCAGCCCCCTACGAGCAGTACTTC

clone size: .
V gene: TRBV7-2
D gene: .
J gene: TRBJ2-6
CDR3 protein: CASSLYLGGSGANVLTF
CDR3 DNA: TGTGCCAGCAGCCTATACCTAGGCGGCTCTGGGGCCAACGTCCTGACTTTC

clone size: .
V gene: TRBV6-2/TRBV6-3
D gene: TRBD2
J gene: TRBJ2-4
CDR3 protein: CASSFRREVTYNEQYF
CDR3 DNA: TGTGCCAGCAGCTTCCGACGGGAGGTTACCTACAATGAGCAGTACTTC

clone size: .
V gene: TRBV11-2
D gene: .
J gene: TRBJ2-5
CDR3 protein: CASGPYGQETQYF
CDR3 DNA: TGTGCCAGCGGACCGTATGGCCAAGAGACCCAGTACTTC

clone size: few
V gene: TRBV6-2/TRBV6-3
D gene: TRBD1
J gene: TRBJ1-5
CDR3 protein: CASRIAGQGSQPQHF
CDR3 DNA: TGTGCCAGCAGAATCGCGGGACAGGGAAGTCAGCCCCAGCATTTT

clone size: once
V gene: TRBV28
D gene: .
J gene: TRBJ2-7
CDR3 protein: CASSWSGGLRLSYEQYF
CDR3 DNA: TGTGCCAGCAGTTGGTCTGGTGGACTCCGTCTCTCCTACGAGCAGTACTTC

clone size: few
V gene: TRBV2
D gene: .
J gene: TRBJ2-7
CDR3 protein: CASTEDTYYEQYF
CDR3 DNA: TGTGCCAGCACTGAGGACACGTACTACGAGCAGTACTTC

clone size: few
V gene: TRBV7-8
D gene: TRBD2
J gene: TRBJ2-2
CDR3 protein: CASSPGAGGPGTGELFF
CDR3 DNA: TGTGCCAGCAGCCCGGGTGCGGGAGGGCCGGGCACCGGGGAGCTGTTTTTT

clone size: .
V gene: TRBV3-1
D gene: TRBD1
J gene: TRBJ2-1
CDR3 protein: CASSQEGGGQETQFF
CDR3 DNA: TGTGCCAGCAGCCAAGAAGGAGGCGGACAGGAGACCCAGTTCTTC

clone size: many
V gene: TRBV10-1
D gene: .
J gene: TRBJ2-7
CDR3 protein: CASSESRGYEQYF
CDR3 DNA: TGCGCCAGCAGTGAGTCCAGAGGGTACGAGCAGTACTTC

clone size: .
V gene: TRBV27
D gene: .
J gene: TRBJ2-2
CDR3 protein: CASNQTRGCTGELFF
CDR3 DNA: TGTGCCAGCAATCAAACTAGGGGCTGCACCGGGGAGCTGTTTTTT

clone size: .
V gene: TRBV20-1
D gene: .
J gene: TRBJ1-5
CDR3 protein: CSARDQGLQPQHF
CDR3 DNA: TGCAGTGCTAGGGATCAGGGGCTTCAGCCCCAGCATTTT

clone size: .
V gene: TRBV7-9
D gene: .
J gene: TRBJ1-5
CDR3 protein: CASSSGLSAPEAQHF
CDR3 DNA: TGTGCCAGCAGCTCGGGACTATCGGCGCCGGAGGCCCAGCATTTT

clone size: .
V gene: TRBV18
D gene: .
J gene: TRBJ2-7
CDR3 protein: CASSPRQATYEQYF
CDR3 DNA: TGTGCCAGCTCACCGAGACAGGCCACCTACGAGCAGTACTTC

clone size: .
V gene: TRBV7-9
D gene: .
J gene: TRBJ2-1
CDR3 protein: CASSLYPAAGGIRDQYNEQFF
CDR3 DNA: TGTGCCAGCAGCTTATATCCGGCGGCAGGGGGGATTCGGGATCAATACAATGAGCAGTTCTTC

clone size: .
V gene: TRBV20-1
D gene: TRBD2
J gene: TRBJ2-7
CDR3 protein: CSARDVGLAADLGSLSYEQYF
CDR3 DNA: TGCAGTGCTAGAGATGTGGGACTAGCGGCGGATTTGGGGTCCCTCTCCTACGAGCAGTACTTC